These 16 T cell receptor beta chains came from one sample sequenced in a study of blood T cell repertoires in COVID-19. Only in-frame clones appear in the TCRdb table, and some are missing; sequencing was by immunoSEQ multiplex PCR. This table has 250,000 to 300,000 clones, around 80% appearing once. Sequenced: peripheral blood. The receptors stem from a man aged 80 or over with acute or convalescent COVID-19.

This clone was counted a few times. The rearrangement links TRBV4-2 to TRBJ1-2; D perhaps matches TRBD1 (5 bases). Per germline, CDR1 LGHNA and CDR2 YNFKEQ. This CDR3 comprises 16 residues. Trimming stripped 2 bases from V and 6 bases from J, with 19 bases between. DNA for the CDR3: TGTGCCAGCAGCCAACCAGAACAGGCGACGATACATGGCTACACCTTC. This codes for CASSQPEQATIHGYTF.

This sequence joins TRBV5-1 and TRBJ1-5; D may be TRBD1 (5 bases). CDR3 length equals 15 residues. Per germline, CDR1 SGHRS and CDR2 YFSETQ. V gave up 0 bases and J gave up 4 bases, with 11 bases separating them. The CDR3 sequence is CASSLDGGGNQPQHF. The CDR3 DNA follows: TGCGCCAGCAGCTTGGACGGGGGAGGAAATCAGCCCCAGCATTTT.

This clone has just one count. The gene calls are TRBV28 and TRBJ2-2; possible D gene TRBD1, 5 bases. The CDR3 covers 16 residues. The V end lost 1 base, the J end lost 5 bases, and 14 bases lay between the germline ends. Germline loops: CDR1 MDHEN, CDR2 SYDVKM. Written as DNA, the CDR3 is TGTGCCAGCAGTTTATCGTCAGGGTTGAGGACCGGGGAGCTGTTTTTT. It specifies CASSLSSGLRTGELFF.

The chain carries TRBV30 and TRBJ2-7, with 9 bases aligning to TRBD1. The germline CDR1 and CDR2 sequences are GTSNPN and SVGIG (reference sequence). The CDR3 runs to 17 residues. The junction had 21 bases not matched to a gene; V was cut back by 8 bases and J by 4 bases. The CDR3 bases are TGTGCCAACCCGAACATAAACCGGGACAGGGAACCTTACGAGCAGTACTTC. Protein: CANPNINRDREPYEQYF.

The chain recombines TRBV28 with TRBJ2-5; TRBD2 might be the D (5 bases). Germline V gene lookup returns CDR1 MDHEN and CDR2 SYDVKM. The CDR3 spans 14 residues. Trimming left V 3 bases short and J 1 base short, with 9 bases between. CDR3 protein: CASSLAAVQETQYF. The CDR3 DNA follows: TGTGCCAGCAGTTTGGCAGCGGTCCAAGAGACCCAGTACTTC.

The V gene is TRBV30, the J gene TRBJ1-2; 7 bases align to TRBD1. The V segment lost 0 bases and the J segment 4 bases; nucleotides outside the gene matches: 11. Germline V lookup: CDR1 GTSNPN, CDR2 SVGIG (reference sequence). The CDR3 length is 16 residues. CDR3 sequence reads: CAWSVRGQPGIYGYTF. For the CDR3, the DNA is TGTGCCTGGAGTGTCCGGGGACAGCCTGGGATCTATGGCTACACCTTC. Looking up the rest from reference TRBV30 and TRBJ1-2 gives the full variable domain: SQTIHQWPATLVQPVGSPLSLECTVEGTSNPNLYWYRQAAGRGLQLLFYSVGIGQISSEVPQNLSASRPQDRQFILSSKKLLLSDSGFYLCAWSVRGQPGIYGYTFGSGTRLTVV.

The CDR3 reads CASSSLRTSGGETQYF. In DNA form, the CDR3 reads TGTGCCAGTAGTAGTCTCAGGACTAGCGGTGGGGAGACCCAGTACTTC. The V and J genes are TRBV19 and TRBJ2-5; 10 bases agree with TRBD2. The germline CDR1 and CDR2 sequences are LNHDA and SQIVND (reference sequence). There are 16 residues in the CDR3. V trimming: 4 bases; J trimming: 5 bases; junction bases outside the gene matches: 10.

The chain uses TRBV6-2 or TRBV6-3 and TRBJ2-5; 10 nucleotides align to TRBD2. Germline assignment: CDR1 MNHEY and CDR2 SVGEGT. This CDR3 has 15 residues. Trimming took 6 bases from V and 4 from J; bases not matched to a gene: 8. CDR3 in amino acids: CASSERGGLGETQYF. CDR3 DNA sequence: TGTGCCAGCAGCGAGCGGGGGGGTCTGGGAGAGACCCAGTACTTC.

V gene TRBV5-1 combines with J gene TRBJ2-1; D is perhaps TRBD1 (5 bases). The CDR3 covers 14 residues. Looked up from germline, CDR1 is SGHRS and CDR2 is YFSETQ. Trimming cost V 0 bases and J 6 bases, with 10 bases left between them. The CDR3 DNA follows: TGCGCCAGCAGCTTGGGGGCAAGGGGCAATGAGCAGTTCTTC. Translating it yields CASSLGARGNEQFF.

V gene TRBV19 combines with J gene TRBJ1-2; TRBD1 is a possible D gene (5 bases). CDR3 size: 14 residues. V was shortened by 7 bases and J by 2 bases, with 14 bases between the two germline ends. Germline lookup yields CDR1 LNHDA and CDR2 SQIVND (reference sequence). CDR3 protein: CASNVQGANYGYTF. In nucleotides, the CDR3 is TGTGCCAGTAACGTGCAGGGTGCAAACTATGGCTACACCTTC.

J is TRBJ1-1 and V is TRBV7-9; the D gene is possibly TRBD1 (5 bases). Germline V lookup: CDR1 SEHNR, CDR2 FQNEAQ (reference sequence). Trimming shortened V by 1 base and J by 1 base, and 7 bases separated the two germline ends. The CDR3 contains 14 residues. CDR3 region: CASSLGTQNTEAFF. CDR3 nucleotide sequence: TGTGCCAGCAGCTTAGGGACACAGAACACTGAAGCTTTCTTT.

This clone was counted only a few times. V is TRBV13 and J is TRBJ2-7; TRBD1 matches at 9 bases. This CDR3 has 13 residues. V lost 4 bases to trimming and J lost 4 bases; unmatched junction nucleotides: 2. CDR1 PRHDT and CDR2 FYEKMQ come from the germline V gene (reference sequence). The CDR3 DNA reads TGTGCCAGCAGCTACAGGGGGCGTTACGAGCAGTACTTC. Its protein is CASSYRGRYEQYF.

The rearrangement links TRBV19 to TRBJ2-7; 10 bases fit TRBD2. V shed 4 bases and J 0 bases; nucleotides not matched to a gene: 6. CDR1 and CDR2 from the germline V gene are LNHDA and SQIVND (reference sequence). CDR3 length: 16 residues. CDR3 sequence: CASSTIAGGSSYEQYF. DNA of the CDR3: TGTGCCAGTAGTACCATAGCGGGAGGCAGCTCCTACGAGCAGTACTTC.

This chain connects TRBV18 to TRBJ1-4; 7 nucleotides match TRBD1. Per the germline V gene, CDR1 is KGHSH and CDR2 is LQKENI. After removal of 3 bases from V and 5 bases from J, the junction contained 6 bases not matched to a gene. This CDR3 has 15 residues. CDR3 sequence reads: CASSPPGTVNEKLFF. The CDR3 DNA reads as TGTGCCAGCTCACCGCCCGGGACAGTAAATGAAAAACTGTTTTTT.

The genes are TRBV14 and TRBJ1-1; 7 positions agree with TRBD1. V shed 5 bases, J shed 1 base, and the junction held 7 bases outside the gene matches. The germline V gene encodes CDR1 SGHDN and CDR2 FVKESK. The CDR3 spans 15 residues. CDR3 bases: TGTGCCAGCAGCACGTACAGGGGTAGGAACACTGAAGCTTTCTTT. It is translated as CASSTYRGRNTEAFF.

The chain couples TRBV2 to TRBJ2-1; tentatively, D is TRBD1 (6 bases). Germline V gene sequence: CDR1 SNHLY, CDR2 FYNNEI. The CDR3 contains 13 residues. The V end was cut by 7 bases, the J end by 3 bases, with 10 bases between. Here the CDR3 DNA reads TGTGCCAGCAAAAGACAGGACTACAATGAGCAGTTCTTC. This codes for CASKRQDYNEQFF.